These 9 T cell receptor beta chains originate from one sample sequenced in a study of cytomegalovirus exposure and HLA in healthy donors. PCR primers comprised 60 Vbeta and 13 Jbeta primers. TCRdb keeps only in-frame clones here, not all; method: immunoSEQ multiplex PCR. The table has under 130,000 clones, roughly 15% seen once. Material: PBMCs. Source of these receptors: a female donor in good health and CMV-seronegative.

A few counts support this clone. The V gene is TRBV7-9, the J gene TRBJ1-2; perhaps TRBD1 as D (6 bases). Trimming pared 5 bases from V and 6 bases from J, leaving 13 bases between. This CDR3 comprises 13 residues. CDR1 is SEHNR, CDR2 FQNEAQ, per germline (reference sequence). The CDR3 is CASSPSPGDGYTF. CDR3 sequence (DNA): TGTGCCAGCAGCCCATCCCCAGGGGATGGCTACACCTTC.

This clone was detected only a few times. V gene TRBV28 combines with J gene TRBJ2-3; 9 bases are shared with TRBD1. CDR1 and CDR2 (germline): MDHEN, SYDVKM. The V gene end was trimmed by 8 bases and the J gene end by 4 bases; junction bases not matched to a gene: 16. The CDR3 is 17 residues long. The CDR3 loop is CASSTPPGQGVADTQYF. DNA of the CDR3: TGTGCCAGCTCAACACCACCGGGACAGGGAGTAGCAGATACGCAGTATTTT.

The rearrangement links TRBV30 to TRBJ2-2, with 7 bases fitting TRBD2. CDR1 GTSNPN and CDR2 SVGIG come from the germline V gene (reference sequence). The CDR3 is 14 amino acids. J gave up 3 bases and V 4 bases, and 5 bases lay outside the gene matches. The CDR3 DNA reads TGTGCCTGGAATCGCCTAGCGGACACCGGGGAGCTGTTTTTT. This gives the protein CAWNRLADTGELFF.

This clone came up a few times. The chain is built from TRBV9 and TRBJ1-3; D gene unclear. V was shortened by 4 bases and J by 7 bases, with 21 bases between the two germline ends. The germline CDR1 and CDR2 sequences are SGDLS and YYNGEE. CDR3 size: 16 residues. CDR3 coding DNA: TGTGCCAGCAGCAGACGGGAATCCGTCGTAGGGAACACCATATATTTT. It yields the protein CASSRRESVVGNTIYF.

This clone was detected only a few times. The rearrangement links TRBV2 to TRBJ1-2, with TRBD1 matching 7 bases. This CDR3 has 14 residues. Trimming at V came to 7 bases and at J to 2 bases, leaving 7 bases not matched to a gene. Germline-derived CDR1 and CDR2 are SNHLY and FYNNEI. CDR3 residues: CASKEQGINYGYTF. CDR3 DNA: TGTGCCAGCAAGGAACAGGGGATAAACTATGGCTACACCTTC.

The chain's CDR3 is CASSFGSGRENYEQYF. The DNA for the CDR3 is TGTGCCAGCAGTTTCGGTAGCGGGAGGGAAAACTACGAGCAGTACTTC. The chain employs TRBV7-9 and TRBJ2-7, with 11 bases identical to TRBD2. V shed 6 bases and J 3 bases; nucleotides not matched to a gene: 10. CDR1 is SEHNR and CDR2 is FQNEAQ in the germline V gene (reference sequence). The CDR3 contains 16 residues.

This clone was picked up a small number of times. The V call is TRBV18, the J call TRBJ2-2; 7 bases match TRBD1. CDR3 length: 17 amino acids. CDR1 KGHSH and CDR2 LQKENI come from the germline V gene. With V trimmed by 4 bases and J by 4 bases, 12 bases remained unmatched. CDR3 sequence reads: CASSQRGQVGGTGELFF. The CDR3 nucleotides are TGTGCCAGCTCACAAAGAGGACAGGTTGGGGGCACCGGGGAGCTGTTTTTT.

J is TRBJ1-1 and V is TRBV4-3; D is uncertain. Looked up from germline, CDR1 is LGHNA and CDR2 is YSLEER. The V end was cut by 0 bases, the J end by 3 bases, with 20 bases between. The CDR3 extends over 18 amino acids. This chain's CDR3 is CASSQDRPRHREYTEAFF. In DNA, the CDR3 is TGCGCCAGCAGCCAAGATAGGCCCCGACACAGAGAATACACTGAAGCTTTCTTT.

This clone was counted a few times. The sample holds other DNA sequences that translate to the same CDR3. The chain has TRBV30 and TRBJ1-2; possibly TRBD1 for D (5 bases). Trimming removed 5 bases from V and 8 bases from J, with 15 bases in between. The CDR3 spans 12 residues. Germline V gene data show CDR1 as GTSNPN and CDR2 as SVGIG (reference sequence). CDR3 in amino acids: CAWFGRQTGYTF. The CDR3 coding sequence is TGTGCCTGGTTTGGGCGACAGACGGGCTACACCTTC.